This T cell receptor beta chain was sequenced in a study of T cells in women clearing cervical HPV infection. V lost 3 bases and J 2 bases, leaving 11 bases between the germline ends. Germline V lookup: CDR1 SGHVS, CDR2 FNYEAQ. CDR3 length: 14 amino acids. To note about this clone: The CDR3 is cut off 3 residues early in the read; its end comes from the germline J gene.

Produced via immunoSEQ multiplex PCR; TCRdb's table is partial and in-frame only. Here the sample table reports some 23,000 clones. Sequencing input: blood buffy coat. The chain carries TRBV7-6 and TRBJ2-7; D might be TRBD2 (6 bases). The source is a woman aged 18 to 69 with a cervical HPV16 infection that either progressed to CIN3+ or cleared (not recorded which). The CDR3 bases that were read are TGTGCCAGCAGCTTGGGGACTCGGGCCTACGAG. This translates into CASSLGTRAYE. The full CDR3 protein reads CASSLGTRAYEQYF.